These 32 T cell receptor beta chains originate from one sample sequenced in a study of blood T cell repertoires in COVID-19 (dated by TCRdb to 2020 to 2021). Libraries were prepared through the immunoSEQ multiplex PCR assay. This immuneACCESS table, as held by TCRdb, lists in-frame sequences with V and J called but not all clones. Of the missing ones, under half trace to an unresolved V gene in checked studies; the others have no known cause. Here the sample has roughly 200,000 clones; 80% to 90% occur a single time. The ten biggest clones cover 10% of the sample. Source material: PBMCs or T cells enriched from blood (not recorded which). All receptors come from a man aged 18 to 29 with acute COVID-19.

Note on this clone: A single base separates this from a much larger clone, so it may be a read error. The chain links TRBV9 to TRBJ2-7, with TRBD1 matching 7 bases. Trimming removed 3 bases from V and 6 bases from J; junction bases left unmatched: 3. This CDR3 is 12 amino acids long. Per germline, CDR1 SGDLS and CDR2 YYNGEE. The DNA for the CDR3 is TGTGCCAGCAGCGCGACAGGGACCGAGCAGTACTTC. Its protein is CASSATGTEQYF.

The chain has TRBV28 and TRBJ1-1; 8 nucleotides agree with TRBD1. V dropped 5 bases and J dropped 0; count of bases not matched to a gene: 2. CDR1 and CDR2 from the germline V gene are MDHEN and SYDVKM. This CDR3 spans 14 amino acids. As DNA, the CDR3 is TGTGCCAGCAGTAAGGACAGGGTGAACACTGAAGCTTTCTTT. It is translated as CASSKDRVNTEAFF.

The genes are TRBV15 and TRBJ2-5, with 11 bases fitting TRBD2. The CDR3 consists of 15 residues. Germline values: CDR1 LNHNV, CDR2 YYDKDF (reference sequence). The junction had 0 bases not matched to a gene; V was cut back by 3 bases and J by 0 bases. The CDR3 region is CATSRGLADQETQYF. CDR3 in DNA: TGTGCCACCAGCAGGGGACTAGCGGACCAAGAGACCCAGTACTTC.

The chain carries TRBV30 and TRBJ2-1; 11 bases are a match to TRBD2. The germline V gene has CDR1 GTSNPN and CDR2 SVGIG (reference sequence). The CDR3 consists of 12 residues. This CDR3 is CAQTSGNNEQFF. The CDR3 nucleotides read TGTGCTCAGACTAGCGGGAACAATGAGCAGTTCTTC.

This chain connects TRBV6-5 to TRBJ2-3; D possibly corresponds to TRBD2 (6 bases). Germline V gene lookup returns CDR1 MNHEY and CDR2 SVGAGI. The CDR3 loop spans 13 amino acids. V lost 6 bases, J lost 3 bases, and 10 bases lay in between. The DNA of the CDR3 is TGTGCCAGCAGGGGACTCGTTACAGATACGCAGTATTTT. Translation gives CASRGLVTDTQYF.

On this clone itself: Within the sample, other DNA sequences also encode this same CDR3. This sequence joins TRBV28 and TRBJ2-7; 11 nucleotides line up with TRBD2. CDR1 is MDHEN and CDR2 is SYDVKM in the germline V gene. Losses at the gene ends were 8 bases for V and 3 bases for J; bases not matched to a gene: 6. The CDR3 runs to 14 residues. The chain's CDR3 is CASRPTSGIYEQYF. The CDR3 DNA follows: TGTGCCAGCCGCCCGACTAGCGGGATCTACGAGCAGTACTTC.

The chain uses TRBV10-3 and TRBJ2-3; D unclear. The germline gives CDR1 ENHRY, CDR2 SYGVKD. The V end was cut by 4 bases, the J end by 2 bases, with 7 bases between. This CDR3 has 13 amino acids. CDR3 in DNA: TGTGCCATCAGTGGAGCCTACACAGATACGCAGTATTTT. It encodes CAISGAYTDTQYF.

The genes are TRBV13 and TRBJ1-6; TRBD1 matches 10 bases. Germline V lookup: CDR1 PRHDT, CDR2 FYEKMQ (reference sequence). The CDR3 has 16 residues. Trimming cost V 7 bases and J 7 bases; bases outside gene matches: 10. The CDR3 DNA sequence: TGTGCCAGCACCCCAAAGGGGGACAGGGGAAATTCACCCCTCCACTTT. Its translation is CASTPKGDRGNSPLHF.

The V gene is TRBV4-2, the J gene TRBJ1-4; tentative D call: TRBD1 (5 bases). The germline gives CDR1 LGHNA, CDR2 YNFKEQ. This CDR3 is 13 amino acids long. The germline V and J ends were trimmed by 7 bases and 5 bases, with 11 bases remaining between them. The CDR3 region is CASTVEGNEKLFF. The CDR3 DNA sequence: TGTGCCAGCACCGTGGAGGGGAATGAAAAACTGTTTTTT.

This clone was seen just once. The V gene is TRBV2, the J gene TRBJ1-2; 8 bases fit TRBD1. V dropped 3 bases and J dropped 7; count of bases not matched to a gene: 19. CDR1 and CDR2 (germline): SNHLY, FYNNEI. CDR3 size: 18 residues. As DNA, the CDR3 is TGTGCCAGCAGTGATCCCGGAACCGCAGGGGGCGCCTACCTTGGCTACACCTTC. This codes for CASSDPGTAGGAYLGYTF.

Only a few counts were recorded for this clone. The chain combines TRBV27 with TRBJ1-6; D is unresolved. The germline V gene encodes CDR1 MNHEY and CDR2 SMNVEV (reference sequence). The CDR3 consists of 15 residues. V gave up 4 bases and J gave up 7 bases, with 14 bases separating them. The CDR3 coding sequence is TGTGCCAGCAGTTGGTCGGGGAATGGCAATTCACCCCTCCACTTT. It specifies CASSWSGNGNSPLHF.

The count of this clone is one. This chain connects TRBV28 to TRBJ2-5; 7 bases agree with TRBD1. V lost 6 bases, J lost 2 bases, and 0 bases stayed unmatched. The germline gives CDR1 MDHEN, CDR2 SYDVKM. The CDR3 is 12 amino acids. In DNA form, the CDR3 reads TGTGCCAGCAGACAGGGGCAAGAGACCCAGTACTTC. Protein sequence: CASRQGQETQYF.

The chain recombines TRBV18 with TRBJ2-1; TRBD1 matches at 8 bases. The V gene's germline CDR1 is KGHSH and CDR2 LQKENI. V lost 3 bases, J lost 8 bases, and 9 bases stayed unmatched. The CDR3 spans 15 residues. The CDR3 sequence is CASSPLGQAVDEQFF. In nucleotides, the CDR3 is TGTGCCAGCTCACCCCTGGGACAGGCGGTCGATGAGCAGTTCTTC.

The genes are TRBV18 and TRBJ1-1, with 8 positions matching TRBD1. The CDR3 has 15 amino acids. After removal of 5 bases from V and 1 base from J, the junction contained 6 bases not matched to a gene. Germline CDR1 and CDR2: KGHSH and LQKENI. The CDR3 DNA reads TGTGCCAGCTCATTTAGGACAGGGAGGAACACTGAAGCTTTCTTT. Translation gives CASSFRTGRNTEAFF.

This chain joins TRBV19 and TRBJ2-7, with 8 nucleotides matching TRBD1. This CDR3 spans 14 amino acids. V trimming: 2 bases; J trimming: 2 bases; junction bases outside the gene matches: 2. The germline V gene has CDR1 LNHDA and CDR2 SQIVND (reference sequence). The DNA for the CDR3 is TGTGCCAGTAGTATATCAGGGGGCGCCTACGAGCAGTACTTC. Translating gives CASSISGGAYEQYF.

DNA for the CDR3: TGCAGCGTGGGGGCGCGGGCGAGCACAGATACGCAGTATTTT. Protein sequence: CSVGARASTDTQYF. This chain uses TRBV29-1 with TRBJ2-3; TRBD1 might be the D (6 bases). The V gene lost 6 bases and the J gene lost 0 bases, with 13 bases spanning the gap. The CDR3 totals 14 residues. CDR1 is SQVTM and CDR2 is ANQGSEA in the germline V gene.

The CDR3, as DNA: TGTGCCAGCAGTTCACCAGGGCCGCGGAGTAACTATGGCTACACCTTC. This gives the protein CASSSPGPRSNYGYTF. This rearrangement joins TRBV28 to TRBJ1-2, with a tentative D call TRBD1 (5 bases). CDR1 and CDR2 from the germline V gene are MDHEN and SYDVKM. There are 16 residues in the CDR3. Between the trimmed V and J ends, which lost 4 bases and 1 base, there was a span of 16 bases.

This chain links TRBV10-2 with TRBJ2-7, with unresolved D. Trimming left V 0 bases short and J 3 bases short, with 9 bases between. Germline V gives CDR1 WSHSY, CDR2 SAAADI. The CDR3 sequence is 14 residues long. The CDR3 reads CASSESRSRYEQYF. DNA for the CDR3: TGCGCCAGCAGTGAGTCCCGAAGCCGCTACGAGCAGTACTTC.

The genes are TRBV30 and TRBJ2-1; TRBD1 aligns across 9 bases. Germline lookup yields CDR1 GTSNPN and CDR2 SVGIG (reference sequence). The CDR3 has 14 amino acids. V lost 1 base and J lost 9; bases outside the gene matches: 7. CDR3 region: CAWSGTGVLSEQFF. The CDR3 coding sequence is TGTGCCTGGAGTGGGACAGGGGTCCTAAGTGAGCAGTTCTTC.

The chain uses TRBV27 and TRBJ2-1; 11 positions match TRBD2. Germline V lookup: CDR1 MNHEY, CDR2 SMNVEV (reference sequence). V was clipped by 4 bases and J by 10 bases; unmatched bases: 12. This CDR3 has 16 amino acids. DNA for the CDR3: TGTGCCAGCAGTTATCCCGGGACTAGCGGCGAAACCGAGCAGTTCTTC. This encodes CASSYPGTSGETEQFF.

The rearrangement links TRBV30 to TRBJ2-3, with D possibly being TRBD2 (5 bases). With 3 bases removed from V and 8 bases from J, the gap between germline ends came to 24 bases. The CDR3 totals 16 residues. The germline V gene has CDR1 GTSNPN and CDR2 SVGIG (reference sequence). The CDR3 reads CAWRESLALNHGTQYF. DNA for the CDR3: TGTGCCTGGAGGGAGTCCCTAGCACTGAACCATGGTACGCAGTATTTT.

This CDR3 reads CASSGASGKRETQYF. CDR3 in DNA: TGTGCCAGCAGTGGTGCTAGCGGGAAAAGAGAGACCCAGTACTTC. This sequence joins TRBV2 and TRBJ2-5, with 9 bases aligning to TRBD2. V lost 4 bases to trimming and J lost 4 bases; unmatched junction nucleotides: 7. The CDR3 is made up of 15 amino acids. CDR1 and CDR2 from the germline V gene are SNHLY and FYNNEI.

The V gene is TRBV9, the J gene TRBJ1-3; D remains unclear. V lost 0 bases and J lost 1, with 5 bases in between. This CDR3 is built from 14 residues. Per germline, CDR1 SGDLS and CDR2 YYNGEE. Here the CDR3 DNA reads TGTGCCAGCAGCGTAGCAGAATCTGGAAACACCATATATTTT. It codes for CASSVAESGNTIYF.

This chain joins TRBV6-1 and TRBJ1-1; perhaps TRBD1 as D (5 bases). The germline gives CDR1 MNHNS, CDR2 SASEGT. The length of the CDR3 is 17 residues. The V end was cut by 3 bases, the J end by 7 bases, with 24 bases between. The CDR3 protein is CASSDEAGRGNHGEAFF. Written as DNA, the CDR3 is TGTGCCAGCAGTGATGAGGCGGGGAGGGGAAACCATGGTGAAGCTTTCTTT.

The rearrangement links TRBV29-1 to TRBJ2-1; D is perhaps TRBD2 (5 bases). CDR1 is SQVTM, CDR2 ANQGSEA, per germline. The length of the CDR3 is 13 residues. Trimming took off 3 bases at V and 9 bases at J, with 15 bases between the two ends. CDR3 sequence reads: CSVDRGLAGEQFF. DNA for the CDR3: TGCAGCGTTGATAGAGGACTCGCAGGTGAGCAGTTCTTC.

V and J are TRBV30 and TRBJ1-1, with 8 bases that match TRBD1. The CDR3 consists of 17 residues. Trimming cost V 2 bases and J 4 bases; bases outside gene matches: 15. CDR1 is GTSNPN, CDR2 SVGIG, per germline (reference sequence). As DNA, the CDR3 is TGTGCCTGGAGTCGGCATAGGGCACAGGGGGAGGCCACTGAAGCTTTCTTT. It encodes CAWSRHRAQGEATEAFF.

The chain is built from TRBV12-1 and TRBJ2-1; TRBD2 is the table's D call, not checked against the DNA. TRBV12-1 is tagged as a pseudogene. The CDR3 contains 15 residues. As DNA, the CDR3 is TGTGCCAGCAGCTTTGAACGGGAGGAGAACAATGAGCAGTTCTTC. This encodes CASSFEREENNEQFF.

The chain is built from TRBV27 and TRBJ1-5; D is perhaps TRBD1 (6 bases). The CDR3 has 18 amino acids. The V gene lost 4 bases and the J gene lost 3 bases, with 22 bases spanning the gap. Germline V gene sequence: CDR1 MNHEY, CDR2 SMNVEV (reference sequence). The chain's CDR3 is CASSSTTASRGINQPQHF. CDR3 DNA: TGTGCCAGCAGTTCCACAACCGCATCCAGGGGCATCAATCAGCCCCAGCATTTT.

V usage is TRBV28 and J usage is TRBJ2-7; 10 bases are shared with TRBD1. J lost 2 bases, V lost 1 base, and 5 bases had no gene match. The CDR3 runs 16 residues. Germline V gives CDR1 MDHEN, CDR2 SYDVKM. The CDR3 bases are TGTGCCAGCAGTTTATTTTCAGGACAGGGGGCCTACGAGCAGTACTTC. Its translation: CASSLFSGQGAYEQYF.

V is TRBV7-9 and J is TRBJ2-1; D gene uncertain. Germline CDR1 reads SEHNR; CDR2 reads FQNEAQ (reference sequence). V was cut by 1 base and J by 5 bases, with 9 bases left in between. The CDR3 is made up of 14 amino acids. The CDR3, as DNA: TGTGCCAGCAGCTTAGGGAGTTGGCACAATGAGCAGTTCTTC. Residues: CASSLGSWHNEQFF.

V and J are TRBV5-6 and TRBJ2-7; 11 nucleotides align to TRBD2. Germline V gene sequence: CDR1 SGHDT, CDR2 YYEEEE. The trim removed 5 bases at V and 3 bases at J, leaving 16 bases unmatched. The CDR3 extends over 18 amino acids. CDR3: CASSLSPDGTSGFYEQYF. The CDR3 DNA reads as TGTGCCAGCAGTCTCTCCCCGGACGGGACTAGCGGCTTCTACGAGCAGTACTTC.

The V and J genes are TRBV27 and TRBJ2-2, with D perhaps TRBD1 (6 bases). This CDR3 comprises 14 residues. CDR1 MNHEY and CDR2 SMNVEV come from the germline V gene (reference sequence). V was cut by 4 bases and J by 5 bases, with 11 bases left in between. CDR3 protein: CASSSQGGTGELFF. The CDR3 DNA reads as TGTGCCAGCAGTTCACAGGGTGGGACCGGGGAGCTGTTTTTT.